Detailed here is one T cell receptor (beta chain). After removal of 2 bases from V and 7 bases from J, the junction contained 0 bases not matched to a gene. The length of the CDR3 is 15 residues. Germline loops: CDR1 SGHTA, CDR2 FQGTGA. The data originate from a study of blood T cell repertoires in COVID-19. Overall study context: COVID-19 samples collected from the United States, Italy and Spain covered acute and convalescent phases.

One Seattle source followed patients from active infection through their disease course. Original processing methods: Amplifying reference gene primers gave estimates of nucleated cell counts. Assay used: immunoSEQ multiplex PCR; TCRdb lists only in-frame clones, some missing. V, J and clone size were drawn from that table, and D and trimming were deduced from the DNA. The sample yields 200,000 to 250,000 clones, 90% to 95% seen once. Sequenced material: peripheral blood. The TCR comes from a man aged 60-69 years with COVID-19, enrolled during active disease. This chain links TRBV7-3 with TRBJ2-1, with 15 nucleotides matching TRBD2. The CDR3 protein is CASSLGLAGGNEQFF. The CDR3 coding sequence is TGTGCCAGCAGCTTAGGACTAGCGGGGGGGAATGAGCAGTTCTTC.